Here is one TCR beta chain with its context. Its target antigen remains unknown. No much larger clone is present one base from it, and per-base qualities are unavailable. Between the V and J ends, shortened by 6 bases and 8 bases respectively, the junction contains 19 bases. Inclusive of the bounding cysteine and phenylalanine, the CDR3 is 13 residues long. Only the CDR3 part of the read is kept: 39 bases, read in frame from the first base. Reading the germline V gene (reference sequence) gives CDR1 DFQATT and CDR2 SNEGSKA. The receptor library was made with PCR. The sequencer was an Illumina HiSeq 2500. Unique molecular identifiers were incorporated into TCR beta cDNA libraries to reduce PCR and sequencing biases. Per 1 to 10 million input T cells, 500,000 or so cDNA molecules were obtained, such that each molecule approximated one T cell. Patient libraries were prepared and sequenced with the same protocol used for the earlier healthy control dataset. Within a given batch, samples were prepared together, multiplexed and sequenced on the same HiSeq lane. From the authors' description of their analysis: MIGEC was used to process the raw barcoded reads, and molecular identifier groups with only a single read were discarded before consensus assembly and CDR3 extraction. VDJtools was used for post-analysis of the clonotype tables, with diversity normalized by down-sampling every dataset to the smallest sample size. Repertoire overlap clustering matched CDR3 amino acid but not nucleotide sequences to correct batch-related cross-sample contamination. The raw public reads went through TCRdb reprocessing: fastp at Q25, MiXCR clone calling, in-frame beta chains kept. Rows merge per CDR3 protein into single entries with the most common DNA and genes. The V and J calls follow TCRdb's processing rather than the paper's. The sample table records approximately 690,000 distinct CDR3 sequences; roughly three fifths of these occur just once. The ten biggest clones cover around 11% of the sample.

These data are taken from a study of post-analysis software for immune sequencing data (dated by TCRdb to the mid-2010s). The study in broad terms: Recorded disease courses included relapsing-remitting, secondary progressive and progressive-relapsing multiple sclerosis, with some patients lacking subtype annotation. The patient repertoires were set against eleven to twelve previously published healthy control repertoires from donors whose ages ranged from roughly 6 to 26 years. A subset of samples was prepared in parallel using single-end sample barcoding, then pooled and co-amplified after Illumina adapter ligation. Paper-wide results and their limitations: Significantly lower normalized Chao1 diversity was found in multiple sclerosis patients than in controls, suggesting substantial peripheral T-cell clonal expansion. The control group was slightly older than the multiple sclerosis patient group. Direct clustering with F measure showed strong co-clustering of samples prepared in the same batch, prompting a batch-effect correction. Significantly higher frequencies in patients than in controls were found for roughly 5 TRBV segments, including TRBV5-6, TRBV5-1 and TRBV20-1.

To demonstrate the VDJtools post-analysis software, TCR beta repertoires were profiled from the peripheral blood of about 14 young patients with multiple sclerosis. The patients with multiple sclerosis were children and adolescents between about 6 and 16 years of age. The sequence links TRBV20-1 to TRBJ1-2; the D gene is perhaps TRBD1, on 5 matching bases. The TCR sequence derives from a girl aged 2-15 years with multiple sclerosis. Sequencing was done on a sample of blood. The CDR3 is CSAGTGTLSGYTF. The bases are TGCAGTGCCGGAACCGGGACCCTCTCGGGCTACACCTTC.